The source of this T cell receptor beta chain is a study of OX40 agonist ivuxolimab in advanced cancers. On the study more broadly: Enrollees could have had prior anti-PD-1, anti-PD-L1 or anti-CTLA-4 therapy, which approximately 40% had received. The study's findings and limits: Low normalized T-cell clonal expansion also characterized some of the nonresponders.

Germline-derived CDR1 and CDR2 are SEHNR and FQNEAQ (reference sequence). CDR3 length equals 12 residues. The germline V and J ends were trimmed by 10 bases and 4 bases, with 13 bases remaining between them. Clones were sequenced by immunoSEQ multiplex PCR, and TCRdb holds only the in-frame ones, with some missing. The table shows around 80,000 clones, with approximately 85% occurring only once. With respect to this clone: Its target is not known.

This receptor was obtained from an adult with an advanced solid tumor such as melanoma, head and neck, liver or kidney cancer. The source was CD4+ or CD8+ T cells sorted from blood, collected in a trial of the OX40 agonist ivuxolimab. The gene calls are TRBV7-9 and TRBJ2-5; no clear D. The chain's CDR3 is CATEASPETQYF. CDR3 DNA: TGTGCCACCGAAGCCTCCCCAGAGACCCAGTACTTC.